This TCR beta chain is from a study of blood T cell repertoires in COVID-19. Study-wide context: Sites in the United States, Italy and Spain provided acute and convalescent COVID-19 samples. In each case, the material was cDNA or gDNA derived from T cells, B-cell-depleted T cells, or PBMCs.

In the authors' methods: Reference gene primer amplification in the assay estimated nucleated cell counts. Some clones are missing from TCRdb's copy, which holds only in-frame ones; the method was immunoSEQ multiplex PCR. V, J and clone size are those of that table, while D and trimming were read from the DNA. This repertoire shows 20,000 to 25,000 clones, 80% found once; its top ten account for approximately 58%. Losses at the gene ends were 8 bases for V and 3 bases for J; bases not matched to a gene: 3. The germline gives CDR1 MNHEY, CDR2 SVGAGI. This CDR3 has 12 residues. This TCR came from a woman aged 80 or over with acute or convalescent COVID-19. What was sequenced was peripheral blood. The chain is built from TRBV6-5 and TRBJ2-5; TRBD2 matches at 7 bases. CDR3 nucleotide sequence: TGTGCCAGCGGGGGACTAAAAGAGACCCAGTACTTC. Protein: CASGGLKETQYF.